A selection of T cell receptor beta chains follows, all from one sample in a study of blood T cell repertoires in COVID-19. TCRdb's copy holds only in-frame clones and misses some; the assay was immunoSEQ multiplex PCR. The sample lists under 200,000 clones, 70% to 85% occurring once. Source material: peripheral blood. Receptor source: a woman of 80 years or more with acute or convalescent COVID-19. The CDR3 runs from the conserved cysteine through the conserved F or W. Each record gives: CDR3 protein, CDR3 DNA, V gene, D gene, J gene. A D gene is named only where the DNA matches it firmly.

CASSWGQGPYNEQFF TGTGCCAGCAGCTGGGGACAGGGACCCTACAATGAGCAGTTCTTC TRBV5-5 TRBD1 TRBJ2-1
CASSPRLAGPGDTQYF TGTGCCAGCAGCCCACGACTAGCGGGGCCTGGAGATACGCAGTATTTT TRBV9 TRBD2 TRBJ2-3
CASRGTSPSGELFF TGTGCCAGCAGGGGGACTAGTCCGTCCGGGGAGCTGTTTTTT TRBV2 TRBD2 TRBJ2-2
CSVAGGEDTEAFF TGCAGCGTTGCAGGGGGCGAGGACACTGAAGCTTTCTTT TRBV29-1 TRBD1 TRBJ1-1
CASSPRLSGSSETQYF TGTGCCAGCAGTCCGCGTCTTAGCGGGAGTTCGGAGACCCAGTACTTC TRBV27 TRBD2 TRBJ2-5
CASTGQISYGYTF TGTGCCAGTACAGGACAGATTTCCTATGGCTACACCTTC TRBV19 . TRBJ1-2
CASSQTGGLQPQHF TGCGCCAGCAGTCAAACAGGGGGCCTTCAGCCCCAGCATTTT TRBV10-2 TRBD1 TRBJ1-5
CAIRDGQVRPYEQYF TGTGCCATCAGAGACGGACAGGTTAGGCCCTACGAGCAGTACTTC TRBV10-3 TRBD1 TRBJ2-7
CASSLGFTSGDGDTQYF TGCGCCAGCAGCTTGGGATTTACTAGCGGGGACGGGGATACGCAGTATTTT TRBV5-1 TRBD2 TRBJ2-3
CAWRGQVNSPPHF TGTGCCTGGAGAGGACAGGTTAATTCACCCCCCCACTTT TRBV30 TRBD1 TRBJ1-6